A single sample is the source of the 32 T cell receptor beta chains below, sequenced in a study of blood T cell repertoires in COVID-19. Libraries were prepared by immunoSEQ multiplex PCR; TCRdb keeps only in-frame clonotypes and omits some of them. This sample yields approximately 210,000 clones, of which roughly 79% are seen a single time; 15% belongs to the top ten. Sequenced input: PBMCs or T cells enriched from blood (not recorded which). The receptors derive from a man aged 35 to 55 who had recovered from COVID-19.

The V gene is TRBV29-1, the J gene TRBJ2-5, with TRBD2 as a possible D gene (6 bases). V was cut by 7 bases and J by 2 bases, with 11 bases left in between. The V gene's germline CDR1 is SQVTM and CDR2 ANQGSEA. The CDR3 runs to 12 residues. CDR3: CSGGRTQETQYF. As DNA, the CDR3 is TGCAGCGGGGGGAGGACTCAAGAGACCCAGTACTTC.

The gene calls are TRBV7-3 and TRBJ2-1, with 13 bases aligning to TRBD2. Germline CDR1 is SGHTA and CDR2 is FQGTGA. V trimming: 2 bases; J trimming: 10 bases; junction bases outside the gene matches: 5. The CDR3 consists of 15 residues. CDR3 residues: CASSLLGLAGREQFF. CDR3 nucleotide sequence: TGTGCCAGCAGCTTACTGGGACTAGCGGGACGGGAGCAGTTCTTC.

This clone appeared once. CDR3 bases: TGTGCCAGCAGGAGACCGGGACAGGGGAACACTGAAGCTTTCTTT. The encoded protein is CASRRPGQGNTEAFF. J is TRBJ1-1 and V is TRBV28, with TRBD1 matching 9 bases. Germline loops: CDR1 MDHEN, CDR2 SYDVKM. Unmatched junction bases numbered 6, after V lost 6 bases and J lost 1 base. The CDR3 has 15 amino acids. Using reference TRBV28 and TRBJ1-1 for the parts outside the CDR3, the full variable domain is DVKVTQSSRYLVKRTGEKVFLECVQDMDHENMFWYRQDPGLGLRLIYFSYDVKMKEKGDIPEGYSVSREKKERFSLILESASTNQTSMYLCASRRPGQGNTEAFFGQGTRLTVV.

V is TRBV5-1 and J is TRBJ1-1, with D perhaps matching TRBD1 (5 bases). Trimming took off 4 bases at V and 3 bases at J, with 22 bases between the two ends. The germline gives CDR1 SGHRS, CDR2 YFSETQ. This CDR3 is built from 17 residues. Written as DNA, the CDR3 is TGCGCCAGCAGCATAATCCCTTTAGGGGTAGGGGACACTGAAGCTTTCTTT. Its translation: CASSIIPLGVGDTEAFF.

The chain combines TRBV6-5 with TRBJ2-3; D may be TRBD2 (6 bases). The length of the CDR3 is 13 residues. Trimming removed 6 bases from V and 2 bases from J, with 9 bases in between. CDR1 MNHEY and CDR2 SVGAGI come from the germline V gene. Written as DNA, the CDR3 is TGTGCCAGCAGGTGGGGGGTCACAGATACGCAGTATTTT. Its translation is CASRWGVTDTQYF.

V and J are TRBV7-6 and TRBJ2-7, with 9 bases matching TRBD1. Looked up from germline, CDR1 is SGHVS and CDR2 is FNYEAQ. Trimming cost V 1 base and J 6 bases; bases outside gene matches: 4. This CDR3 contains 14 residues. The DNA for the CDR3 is TGTGCCAGCAGCTTAGAGGACAGGGGTGGCGAGCAGTACTTC. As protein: CASSLEDRGGEQYF.

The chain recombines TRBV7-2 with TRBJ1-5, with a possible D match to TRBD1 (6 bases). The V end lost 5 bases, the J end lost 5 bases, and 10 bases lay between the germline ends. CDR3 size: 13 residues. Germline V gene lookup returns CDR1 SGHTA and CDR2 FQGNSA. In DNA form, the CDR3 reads TGTGCCAGCAGCCTATACAGGGATCAGCCCCAGCATTTT. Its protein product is CASSLYRDQPQHF.

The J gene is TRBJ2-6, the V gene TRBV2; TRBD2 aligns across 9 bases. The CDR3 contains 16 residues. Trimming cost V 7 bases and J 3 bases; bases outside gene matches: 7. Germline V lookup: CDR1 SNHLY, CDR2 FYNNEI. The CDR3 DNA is TGTGCCAGCACCGGGACTAGCTGGAATGGGGCCAACGTCCTGACTTTC. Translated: CASTGTSWNGANVLTF. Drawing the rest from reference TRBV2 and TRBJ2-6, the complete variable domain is EPEVTQTPSHQVTQMGQEVILRCVPISNHLYFYWYRQILGQKVEFLVSFYNNEISEKSEIFDDQFSVERPDGSNFTLKIRSTKLEDSAMYFCASTGTSWNGANVLTFGAGSRLTVL.

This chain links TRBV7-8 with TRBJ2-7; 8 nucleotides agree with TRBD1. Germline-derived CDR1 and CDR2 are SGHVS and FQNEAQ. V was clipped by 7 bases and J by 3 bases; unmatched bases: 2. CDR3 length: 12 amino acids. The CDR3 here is CASNDRGYEQYF. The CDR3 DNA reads TGTGCCAGCAACGACAGGGGCTACGAGCAGTACTTC.

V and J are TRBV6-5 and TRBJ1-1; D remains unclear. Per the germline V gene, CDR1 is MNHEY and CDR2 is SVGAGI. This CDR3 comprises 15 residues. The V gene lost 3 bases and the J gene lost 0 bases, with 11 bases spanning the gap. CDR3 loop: CASSYGSRVNTEAFF. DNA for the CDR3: TGTGCCAGCAGTTATGGGAGTAGAGTGAACACTGAAGCTTTCTTT.

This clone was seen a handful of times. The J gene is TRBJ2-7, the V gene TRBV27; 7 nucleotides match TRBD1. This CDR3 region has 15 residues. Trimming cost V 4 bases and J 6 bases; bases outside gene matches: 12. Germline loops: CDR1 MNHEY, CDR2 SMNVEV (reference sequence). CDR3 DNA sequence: TGTGCCAGCAGTTCCGCCGGGACAGCAAGGGCCGAGCAGTACTTC. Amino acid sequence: CASSSAGTARAEQYF.

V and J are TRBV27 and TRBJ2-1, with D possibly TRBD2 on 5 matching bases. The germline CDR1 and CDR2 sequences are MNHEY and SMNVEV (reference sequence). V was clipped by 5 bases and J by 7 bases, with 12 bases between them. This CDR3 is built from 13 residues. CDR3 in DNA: TGTGCCAGCAGTCCCACACTAGTTAATGAGCAGTTCTTC. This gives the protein CASSPTLVNEQFF.

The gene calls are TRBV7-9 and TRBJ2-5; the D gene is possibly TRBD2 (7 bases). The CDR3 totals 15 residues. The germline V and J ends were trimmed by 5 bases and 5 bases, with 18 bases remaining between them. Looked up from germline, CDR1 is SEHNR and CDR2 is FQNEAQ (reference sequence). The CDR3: CASSPPGGPRETQYF. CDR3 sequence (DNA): TGTGCCAGCAGCCCCCCCGGGGGGCCTCGGGAGACCCAGTACTTC.

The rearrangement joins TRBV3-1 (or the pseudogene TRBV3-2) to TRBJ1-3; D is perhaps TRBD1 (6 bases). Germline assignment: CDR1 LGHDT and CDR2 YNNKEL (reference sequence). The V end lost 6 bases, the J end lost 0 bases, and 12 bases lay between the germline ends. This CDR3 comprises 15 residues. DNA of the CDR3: TGTGCCAGCAGACAACAGGGCTACTCTGGAAACACCATATATTTT. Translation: CASRQQGYSGNTIYF.

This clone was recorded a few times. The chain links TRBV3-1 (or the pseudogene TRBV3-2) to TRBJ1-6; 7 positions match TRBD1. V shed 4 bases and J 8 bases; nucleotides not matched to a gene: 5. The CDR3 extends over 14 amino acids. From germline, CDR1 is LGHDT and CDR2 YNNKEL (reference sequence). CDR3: CASSLGTDDSPLHF. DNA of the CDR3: TGTGCCAGCAGCCTAGGGACAGACGATTCACCCCTCCACTTT.

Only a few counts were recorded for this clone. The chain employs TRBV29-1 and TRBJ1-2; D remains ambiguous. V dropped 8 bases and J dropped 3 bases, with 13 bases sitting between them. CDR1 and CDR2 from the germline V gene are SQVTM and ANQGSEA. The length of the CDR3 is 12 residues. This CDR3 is CSSTSGDYGYTF. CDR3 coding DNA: TGCAGCTCCACGTCCGGGGACTATGGCTACACCTTC.

CDR3 DNA sequence: TGTGCCACCAGCAGACCAGGGGGCGGGGAGACCCAGTACTTC. Translated: CATSRPGGGETQYF. The chain links TRBV15 to TRBJ2-5; 8 bases map to TRBD1. This CDR3 has 14 amino acids. The V segment lost 2 bases and the J segment 5 bases; nucleotides outside the gene matches: 4. Germline V gene lookup returns CDR1 LNHNV and CDR2 YYDKDF (reference sequence).

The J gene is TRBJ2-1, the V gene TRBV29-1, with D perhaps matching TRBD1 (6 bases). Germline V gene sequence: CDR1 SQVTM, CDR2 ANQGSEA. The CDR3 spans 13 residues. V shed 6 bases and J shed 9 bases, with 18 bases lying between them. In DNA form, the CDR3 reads TGCAGCGTAGCAACTACAGGGTTTTCTGAGCAGTTCTTC. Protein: CSVATTGFSEQFF.

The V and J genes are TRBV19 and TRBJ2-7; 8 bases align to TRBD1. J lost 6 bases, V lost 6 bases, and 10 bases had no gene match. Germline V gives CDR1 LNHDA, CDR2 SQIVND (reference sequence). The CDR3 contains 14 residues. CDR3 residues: CASSQRDRLFEQYF. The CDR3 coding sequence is TGTGCCAGTAGCCAGAGGGACAGGTTGTTCGAGCAGTACTTC.

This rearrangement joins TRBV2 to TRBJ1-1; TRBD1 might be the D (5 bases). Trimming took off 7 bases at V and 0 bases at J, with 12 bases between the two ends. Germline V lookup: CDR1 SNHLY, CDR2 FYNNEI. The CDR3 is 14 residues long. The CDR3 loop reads CASNPAGLNTEAFF. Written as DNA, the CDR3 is TGTGCCAGCAACCCGGCAGGGCTGAACACTGAAGCTTTCTTT.

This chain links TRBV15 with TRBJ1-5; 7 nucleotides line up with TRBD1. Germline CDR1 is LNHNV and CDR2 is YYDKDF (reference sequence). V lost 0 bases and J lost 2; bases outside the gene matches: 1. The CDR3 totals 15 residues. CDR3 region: CATSRETGRNQPQHF. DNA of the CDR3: TGTGCCACCAGCAGAGAGACAGGGCGCAATCAGCCCCAGCATTTT.

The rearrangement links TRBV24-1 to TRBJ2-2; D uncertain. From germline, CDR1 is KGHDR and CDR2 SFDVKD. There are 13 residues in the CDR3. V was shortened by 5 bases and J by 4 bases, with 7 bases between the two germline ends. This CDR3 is CATSAGVTGELFF. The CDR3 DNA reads TGTGCCACCAGTGCAGGCGTCACCGGGGAGCTGTTTTTT.

The CDR3 protein is CASSLEAGTNEKLFF. The CDR3 coding sequence is TGTGCCAGCAGCTTAGAAGCAGGGACTAATGAAAAACTGTTTTTT. The rearrangement links TRBV7-9 to TRBJ1-4; tentatively, D is TRBD1 (5 bases). Per germline, CDR1 SEHNR and CDR2 FQNEAQ (reference sequence). CDR3 length: 15 amino acids. V was clipped by 1 base and J by 2 bases, with 8 bases between them.

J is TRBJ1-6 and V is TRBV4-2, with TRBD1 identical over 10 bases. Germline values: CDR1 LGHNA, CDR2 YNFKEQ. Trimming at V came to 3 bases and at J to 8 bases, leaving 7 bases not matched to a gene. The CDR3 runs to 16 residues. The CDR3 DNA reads TGTGCCAGCAGCCAGGCCACCGGGACAGGGGATTCACCCCTCCACTTT. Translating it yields CASSQATGTGDSPLHF.

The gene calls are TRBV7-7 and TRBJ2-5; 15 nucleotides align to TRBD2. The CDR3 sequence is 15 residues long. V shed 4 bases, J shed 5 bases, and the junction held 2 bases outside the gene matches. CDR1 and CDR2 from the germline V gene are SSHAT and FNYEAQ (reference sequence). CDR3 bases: TGTGCCAGCAGCTCGGGGACTAGCGGGGGGGAGACCCAGTACTTC. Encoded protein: CASSSGTSGGETQYF. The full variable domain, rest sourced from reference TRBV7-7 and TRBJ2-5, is GAGVSQSPRYKVTKRGQDVTLRCDPISSHATLYWYQQALGQGPEFLTYFNYEAQPDKSGLPSDRFSAERPEGSISTLTIQRTEQRDSAMYRCASSSGTSGGETQYFGPGTRLLVL.

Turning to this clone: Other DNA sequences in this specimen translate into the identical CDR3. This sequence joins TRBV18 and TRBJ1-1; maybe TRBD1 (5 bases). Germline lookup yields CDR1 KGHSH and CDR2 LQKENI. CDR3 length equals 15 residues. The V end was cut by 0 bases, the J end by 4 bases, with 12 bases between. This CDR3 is CASSPPDTRGTEAFF. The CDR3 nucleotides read TGTGCCAGCTCACCACCGGACACACGCGGCACTGAAGCTTTCTTT.

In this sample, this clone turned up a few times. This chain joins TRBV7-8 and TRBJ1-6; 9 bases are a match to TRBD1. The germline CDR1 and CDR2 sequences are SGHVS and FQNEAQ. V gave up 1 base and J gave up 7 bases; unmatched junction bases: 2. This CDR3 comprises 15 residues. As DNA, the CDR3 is TGTGCCAGCAGCTTAGAAGGGACAGGGAATTCACCCCTCCACTTT. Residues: CASSLEGTGNSPLHF.

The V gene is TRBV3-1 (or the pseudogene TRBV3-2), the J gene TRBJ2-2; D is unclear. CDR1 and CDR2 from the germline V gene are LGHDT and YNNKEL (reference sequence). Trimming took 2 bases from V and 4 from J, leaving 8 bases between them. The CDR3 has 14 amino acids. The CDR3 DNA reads TGTGCCAGCAGCCAACAGAGGAGCACCGGGGAGCTGTTTTTT. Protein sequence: CASSQQRSTGELFF.

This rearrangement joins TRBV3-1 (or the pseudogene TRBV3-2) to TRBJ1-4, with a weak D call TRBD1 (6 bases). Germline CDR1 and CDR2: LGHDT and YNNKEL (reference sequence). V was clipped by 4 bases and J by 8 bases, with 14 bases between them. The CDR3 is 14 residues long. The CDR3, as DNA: TGTGCCAGCAGCCCCACAGGGTCTGGGGAAAAACTGTTTTTT. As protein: CASSPTGSGEKLFF.

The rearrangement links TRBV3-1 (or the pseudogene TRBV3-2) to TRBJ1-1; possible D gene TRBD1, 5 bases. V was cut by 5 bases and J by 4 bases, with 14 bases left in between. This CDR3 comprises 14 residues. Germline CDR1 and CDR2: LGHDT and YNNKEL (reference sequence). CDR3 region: CASSGTGEATEAFF. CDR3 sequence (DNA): TGTGCCAGCAGCGGGACGGGAGAGGCCACTGAAGCTTTCTTT.

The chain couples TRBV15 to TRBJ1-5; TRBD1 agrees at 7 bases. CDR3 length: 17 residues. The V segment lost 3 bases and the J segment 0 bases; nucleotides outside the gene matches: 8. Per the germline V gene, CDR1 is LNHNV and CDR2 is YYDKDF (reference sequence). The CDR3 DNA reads TGTGCCACCAGCAGCCGGAAGGGACAGAATAGCAATCAGCCCCAGCATTTT. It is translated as CATSSRKGQNSNQPQHF.

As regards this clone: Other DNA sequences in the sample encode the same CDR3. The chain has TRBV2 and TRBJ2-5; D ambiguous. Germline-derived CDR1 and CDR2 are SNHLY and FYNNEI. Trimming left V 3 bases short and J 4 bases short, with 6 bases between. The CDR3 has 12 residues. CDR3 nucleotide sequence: TGTGCCAGCAGTGACACCAGAGAGACCCAGTACTTC. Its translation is CASSDTRETQYF.